This TCR beta chain derives from a study of T cells in localized non-small cell lung cancer. V lost 7 bases to trimming and J lost 1 base; unmatched junction nucleotides: 6. CDR3 length equals 14 residues. CDR1 is SGHAT and CDR2 is FQDESV in the germline V gene (reference sequence). Only in-frame clones appear in the TCRdb table, and some are missing; sequencing was by immunoSEQ multiplex PCR. The data show 25,000 or so clones, 86% seen once. The sample consisted of peripheral blood, taken before any cancer treatment. The receptor was derived from a female donor over 55 with stage I lung adenocarcinoma. The V and J genes are TRBV11-1 and TRBJ2-7; 8 bases match TRBD2. The CDR3 DNA follows: TGTGCCAGCACTTACGGGACTAGTTCCTACGAGCAGTACTTC. It yields the protein CASTYGTSSYEQYF.